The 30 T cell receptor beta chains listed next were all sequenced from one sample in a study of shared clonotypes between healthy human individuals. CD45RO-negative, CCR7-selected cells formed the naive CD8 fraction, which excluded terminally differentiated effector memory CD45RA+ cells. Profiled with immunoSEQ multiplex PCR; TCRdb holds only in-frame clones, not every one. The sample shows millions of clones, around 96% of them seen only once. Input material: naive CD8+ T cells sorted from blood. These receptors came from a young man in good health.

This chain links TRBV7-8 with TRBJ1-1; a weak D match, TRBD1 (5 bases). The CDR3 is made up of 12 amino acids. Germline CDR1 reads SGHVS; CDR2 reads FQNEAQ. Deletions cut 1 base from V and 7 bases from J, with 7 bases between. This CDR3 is CASSLGQLEAFF. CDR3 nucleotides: TGTGCCAGCAGCTTAGGACAGCTTGAAGCTTTCTTT.

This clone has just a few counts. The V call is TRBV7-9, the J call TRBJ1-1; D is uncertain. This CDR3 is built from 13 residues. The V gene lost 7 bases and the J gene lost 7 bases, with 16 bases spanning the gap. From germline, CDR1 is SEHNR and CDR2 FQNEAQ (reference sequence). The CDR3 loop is CASNSPGMGEAFF. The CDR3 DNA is TGTGCCAGCAACTCTCCGGGGATGGGTGAAGCTTTCTTT.

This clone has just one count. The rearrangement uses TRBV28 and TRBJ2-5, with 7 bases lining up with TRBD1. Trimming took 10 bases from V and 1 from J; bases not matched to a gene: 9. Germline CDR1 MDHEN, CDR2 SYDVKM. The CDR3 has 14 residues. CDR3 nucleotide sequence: TGTGCCACCAGACAGGGTTGGCTCCAAGAGACCCAGTACTTC. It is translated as CATRQGWLQETQYF.

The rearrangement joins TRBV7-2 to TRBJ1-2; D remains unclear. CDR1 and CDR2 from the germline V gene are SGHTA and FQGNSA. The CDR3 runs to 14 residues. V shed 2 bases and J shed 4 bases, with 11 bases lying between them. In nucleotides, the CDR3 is TGTGCCAGCAGCTTACGTGACGGTTCCTATGGCTACACCTTC. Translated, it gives CASSLRDGSYGYTF.

The CDR3 DNA reads as TGTGCCAGCAGTTTCCGGGGTAATCCTCAGCCCCAGCATTTT. Its protein product is CASSFRGNPQPQHF. The V and J genes are TRBV28 and TRBJ1-5, with no clear D. This CDR3 spans 14 amino acids. Trimming stripped 3 bases from V and 6 bases from J, with 12 bases between. Germline V gives CDR1 MDHEN, CDR2 SYDVKM.

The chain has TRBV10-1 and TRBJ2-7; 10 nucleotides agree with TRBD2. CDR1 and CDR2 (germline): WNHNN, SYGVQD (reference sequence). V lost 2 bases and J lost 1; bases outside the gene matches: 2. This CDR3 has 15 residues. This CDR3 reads CASSEETSGSYEQYF. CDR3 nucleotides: TGCGCCAGCAGTGAGGAGACTAGCGGGTCCTACGAGCAGTACTTC.

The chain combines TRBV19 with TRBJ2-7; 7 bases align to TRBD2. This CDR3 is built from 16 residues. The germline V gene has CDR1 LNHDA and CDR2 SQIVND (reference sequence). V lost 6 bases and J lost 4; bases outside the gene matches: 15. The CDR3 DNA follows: TGTGCCAGTAGCACCAAAGGACTAGTAAGCTTTTACGAGCAGTACTTC. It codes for CASSTKGLVSFYEQYF.

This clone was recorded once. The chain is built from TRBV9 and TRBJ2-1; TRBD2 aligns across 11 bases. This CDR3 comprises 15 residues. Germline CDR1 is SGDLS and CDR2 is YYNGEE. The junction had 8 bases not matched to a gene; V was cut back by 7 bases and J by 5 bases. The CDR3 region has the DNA TGTGCCAGCGGGGAACTAGCGGGAGTTAACAATGAGCAGTTCTTC. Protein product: CASGELAGVNNEQFF. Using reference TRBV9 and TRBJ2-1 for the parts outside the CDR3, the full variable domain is DSGVTQTPKHLITATGQRVTLRCSPRSGDLSVYWYQQSLDQGLQFLIQYYNGEERAKGNILERFSAQQFPDLHSELNLSSLELGDSALYFCASGELAGVNNEQFFGPGTRLTVL.

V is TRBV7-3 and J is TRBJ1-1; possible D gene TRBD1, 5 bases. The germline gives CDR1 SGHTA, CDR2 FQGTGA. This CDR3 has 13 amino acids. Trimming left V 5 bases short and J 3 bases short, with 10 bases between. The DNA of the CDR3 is TGTGCCAGCAGCCCCGGAGGGGACACTGAAGCTTTCTTT. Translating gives CASSPGGDTEAFF.

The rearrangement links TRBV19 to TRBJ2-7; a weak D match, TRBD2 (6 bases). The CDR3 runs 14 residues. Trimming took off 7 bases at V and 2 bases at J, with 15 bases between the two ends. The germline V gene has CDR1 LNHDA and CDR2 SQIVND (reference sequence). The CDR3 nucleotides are TGTGCCAGTACCCCGTTTAGCGGAGCCTACGAGCAGTACTTC. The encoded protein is CASTPFSGAYEQYF.

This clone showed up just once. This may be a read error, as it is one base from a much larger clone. This CDR3 reads CASSSDYEQYF. The CDR3 nucleotides read TGTGCCAGCAGCTCAGACTACGAGCAGTACTTC. This sequence joins TRBV11-2 and TRBJ2-7; unclear D gene. The length of the CDR3 is 11 residues. Germline V lookup: CDR1 SGHAT, CDR2 FQNNGV. Trimming took 4 bases from V and 3 from J, leaving 4 bases between them.

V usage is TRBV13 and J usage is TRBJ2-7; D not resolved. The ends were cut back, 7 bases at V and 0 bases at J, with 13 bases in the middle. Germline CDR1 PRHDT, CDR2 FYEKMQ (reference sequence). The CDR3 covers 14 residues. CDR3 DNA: TGTGCCAGCACCCTTTCCTCTAGCTCCTACGAGCAGTACTTC. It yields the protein CASTLSSSSYEQYF. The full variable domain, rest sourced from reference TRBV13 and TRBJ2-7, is AAGVIQSPRHLIKEKRETATLKCYPIPRHDTVYWYQQGPGQDPQFLISFYEKMQSDKGSIPDRFSAQQFSDYHSELNMSSLELGDSALYFCASTLSSSSYEQYFGPGTRLTVT.

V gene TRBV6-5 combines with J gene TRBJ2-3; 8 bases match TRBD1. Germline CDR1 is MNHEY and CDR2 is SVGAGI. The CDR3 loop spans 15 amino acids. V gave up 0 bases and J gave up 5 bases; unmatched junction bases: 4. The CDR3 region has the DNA TGTGCCAGCAGTTACTCGTACAGGGGGGAAGATACGCAGTATTTT. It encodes CASSYSYRGEDTQYF.

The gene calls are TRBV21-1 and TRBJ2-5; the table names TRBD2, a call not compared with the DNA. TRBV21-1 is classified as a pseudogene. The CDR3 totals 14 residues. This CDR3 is CASKRWEYQETQYF. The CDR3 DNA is TGTGCCAGCAAGCGGTGGGAGTACCAAGAGACCCAGTACTTC.

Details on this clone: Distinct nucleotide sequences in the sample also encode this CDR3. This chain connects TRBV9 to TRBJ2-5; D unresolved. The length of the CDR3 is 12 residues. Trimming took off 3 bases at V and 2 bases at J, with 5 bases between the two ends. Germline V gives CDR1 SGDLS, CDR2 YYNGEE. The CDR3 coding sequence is TGTGCCAGCAGCGGGTTACAAGAGACCCAGTACTTC. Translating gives CASSGLQETQYF.

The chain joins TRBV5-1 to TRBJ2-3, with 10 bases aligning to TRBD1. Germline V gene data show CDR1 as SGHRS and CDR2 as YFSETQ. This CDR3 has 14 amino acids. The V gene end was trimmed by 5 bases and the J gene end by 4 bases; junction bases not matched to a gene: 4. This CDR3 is CASSTGQGADTQYF. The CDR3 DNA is TGCGCCAGCAGTACAGGACAGGGGGCAGATACGCAGTATTTT.

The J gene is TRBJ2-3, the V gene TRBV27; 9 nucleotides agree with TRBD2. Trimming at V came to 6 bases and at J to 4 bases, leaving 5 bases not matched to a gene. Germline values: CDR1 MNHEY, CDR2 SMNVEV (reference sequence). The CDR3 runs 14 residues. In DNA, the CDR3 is TGTGCCAGCAGAATTAGCGGGAGTTCAGATACGCAGTATTTT. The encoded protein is CASRISGSSDTQYF.

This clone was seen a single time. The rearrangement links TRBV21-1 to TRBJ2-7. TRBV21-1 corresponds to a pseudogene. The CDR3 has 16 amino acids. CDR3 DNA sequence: TGTGCCAGCAGCAAAGCCGATACTTGGCCCTCCTACGAGCAGTACTTC. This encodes CASSKADTWPSYEQYF.

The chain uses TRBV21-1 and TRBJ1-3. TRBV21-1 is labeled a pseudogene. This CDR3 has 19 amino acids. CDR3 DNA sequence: TGTGCCAGCAGCCCTCACCGGGTTTCTTTTTCCTTCTCTGGAAACACCATATATTTT. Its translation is CASSPHRVSFSFSGNTIYF.

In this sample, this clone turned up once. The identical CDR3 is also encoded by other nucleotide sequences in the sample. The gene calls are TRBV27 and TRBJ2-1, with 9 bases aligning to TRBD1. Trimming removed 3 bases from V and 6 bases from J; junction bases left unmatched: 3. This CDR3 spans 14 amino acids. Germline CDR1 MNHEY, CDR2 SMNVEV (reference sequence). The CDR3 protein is CASSLGQGVNEQFF. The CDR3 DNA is TGTGCCAGCAGTTTGGGACAGGGTGTCAATGAGCAGTTCTTC.

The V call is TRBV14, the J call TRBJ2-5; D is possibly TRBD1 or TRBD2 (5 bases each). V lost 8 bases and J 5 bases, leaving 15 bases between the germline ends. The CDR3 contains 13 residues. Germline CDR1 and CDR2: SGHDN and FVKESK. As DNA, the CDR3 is TGTGCCAGCGGCCTCTACGAGGGGGAGACCCAGTACTTC. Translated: CASGLYEGETQYF.

The CDR3 loop is CASLPGHLSYEQYF. The CDR3 nucleotides read TGTGCCAGCCTTCCAGGCCACCTGTCCTACGAGCAGTACTTC. The chain recombines TRBV2 with TRBJ2-7; D not resolved. The V end was cut by 8 bases, the J end by 1 base, with 15 bases between. CDR3 length: 14 residues. The germline V gene has CDR1 SNHLY and CDR2 FYNNEI.

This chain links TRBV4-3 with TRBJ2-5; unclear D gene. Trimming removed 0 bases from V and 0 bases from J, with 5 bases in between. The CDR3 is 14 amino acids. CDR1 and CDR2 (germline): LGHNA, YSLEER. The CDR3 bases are TGCGCCAGCAGCCAAGATCTGTACCAAGAGACCCAGTACTTC. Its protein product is CASSQDLYQETQYF.

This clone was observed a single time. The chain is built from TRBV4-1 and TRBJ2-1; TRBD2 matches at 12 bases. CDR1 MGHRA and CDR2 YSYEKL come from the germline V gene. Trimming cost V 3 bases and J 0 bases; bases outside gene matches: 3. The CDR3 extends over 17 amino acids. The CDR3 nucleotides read TGCGCCAGCAGCCATCCGACTAGCGGGAGCTCCTACAATGAGCAGTTCTTC. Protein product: CASSHPTSGSSYNEQFF.

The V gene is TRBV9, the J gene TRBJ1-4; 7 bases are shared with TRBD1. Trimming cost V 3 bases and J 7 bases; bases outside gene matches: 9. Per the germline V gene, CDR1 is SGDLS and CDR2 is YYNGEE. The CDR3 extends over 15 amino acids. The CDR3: CASSGRKGASEKLFF. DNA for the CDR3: TGTGCCAGCAGCGGTAGGAAGGGGGCAAGTGAAAAACTGTTTTTT.

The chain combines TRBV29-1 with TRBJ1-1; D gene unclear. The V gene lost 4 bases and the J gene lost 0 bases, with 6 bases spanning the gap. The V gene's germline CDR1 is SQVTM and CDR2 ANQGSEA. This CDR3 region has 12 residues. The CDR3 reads CSVAGVNTEAFF. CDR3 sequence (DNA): TGCAGCGTTGCCGGGGTGAACACTGAAGCTTTCTTT. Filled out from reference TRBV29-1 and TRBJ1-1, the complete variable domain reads SAVISQKPSRDICQRGTSLTIQCQVDSQVTMMFWYRQQPGQSLTLIATANQGSEATYESGFVIDKFPISRPNLTFSTLTVSNMSPEDSSIYLCSVAGVNTEAFFGQGTRLTVV.

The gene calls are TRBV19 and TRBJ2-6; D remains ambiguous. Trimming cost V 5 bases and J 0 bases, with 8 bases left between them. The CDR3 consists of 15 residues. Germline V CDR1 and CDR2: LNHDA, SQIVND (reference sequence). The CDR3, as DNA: TGTGCCAGTAGTTTAAGCCTCTCTGGGGCCAACGTCCTGACTTTC. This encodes CASSLSLSGANVLTF.

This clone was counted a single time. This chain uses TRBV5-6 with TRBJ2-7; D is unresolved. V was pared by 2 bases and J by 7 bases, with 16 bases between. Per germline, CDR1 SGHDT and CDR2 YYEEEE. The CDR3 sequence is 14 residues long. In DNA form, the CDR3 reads TGTGCCAGCAGCTTCGACCCCACCTCTACGGAGCAGTACTTC. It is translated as CASSFDPTSTEQYF.

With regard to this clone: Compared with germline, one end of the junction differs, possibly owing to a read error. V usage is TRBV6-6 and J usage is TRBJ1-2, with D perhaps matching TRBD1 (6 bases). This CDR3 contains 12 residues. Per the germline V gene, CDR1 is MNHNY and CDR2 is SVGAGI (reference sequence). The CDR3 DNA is TGTGCCAGCAATTACAGGGCCGTTGGCTACACCTTC. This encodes CASNYRAVGYTF.

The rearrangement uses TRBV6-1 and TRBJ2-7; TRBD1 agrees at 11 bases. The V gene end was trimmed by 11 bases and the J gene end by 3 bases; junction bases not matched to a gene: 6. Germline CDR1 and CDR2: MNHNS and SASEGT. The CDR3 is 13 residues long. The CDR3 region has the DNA TGTGCCGCTTGGGACAGGGGGTTCTACGAGCAGTACTTC. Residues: CAAWDRGFYEQYF.